This T cell receptor beta chain was identified during a study of T cell responses to AZD1222 COVID-19 vaccine. The study, taken as a whole, reports: Nearly half of spike-specific TCRs reportedly target unmutated variant regions.

Sequencing used immunoSEQ multiplex PCR; TCRdb keeps in-frame clones, though not all of them. The sample has some 110,000 clones; 70% to 90% are singletons. Germline CDR1 and CDR2: SNHLY and FYNNEI. J lost 4 bases, V lost 1 base, and 1 base had no gene match. The length of the CDR3 is 15 residues. As to this clone: Its specificity is not known.

The sequenced sample was peripheral blood, obtained on day 0 of AZD1222 vaccination. The chain couples TRBV2 to TRBJ2-7; TRBD2 aligns across 13 bases. The sequence was collected from an adult in good health. CDR3 sequence reads: CASSEEGLAGYEQYF. In nucleotides, the CDR3 is TGTGCCAGCAGTGAAGAGGGACTAGCGGGATACGAGCAGTACTTC.